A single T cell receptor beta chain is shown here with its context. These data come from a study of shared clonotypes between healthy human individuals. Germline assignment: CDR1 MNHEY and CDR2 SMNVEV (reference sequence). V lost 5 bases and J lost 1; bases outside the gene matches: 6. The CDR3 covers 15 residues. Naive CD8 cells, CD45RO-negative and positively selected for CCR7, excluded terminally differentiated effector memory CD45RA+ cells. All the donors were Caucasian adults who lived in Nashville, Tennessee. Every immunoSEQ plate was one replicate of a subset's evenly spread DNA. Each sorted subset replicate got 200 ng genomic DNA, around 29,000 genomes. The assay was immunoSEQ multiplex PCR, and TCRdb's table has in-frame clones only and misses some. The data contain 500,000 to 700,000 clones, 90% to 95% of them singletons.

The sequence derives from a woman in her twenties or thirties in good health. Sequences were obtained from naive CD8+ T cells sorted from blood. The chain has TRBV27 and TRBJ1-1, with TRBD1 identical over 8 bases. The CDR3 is CASSPWTGSNTEAFF. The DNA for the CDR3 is TGTGCCAGCAGTCCTTGGACAGGGTCGAACACTGAAGCTTTCTTT.